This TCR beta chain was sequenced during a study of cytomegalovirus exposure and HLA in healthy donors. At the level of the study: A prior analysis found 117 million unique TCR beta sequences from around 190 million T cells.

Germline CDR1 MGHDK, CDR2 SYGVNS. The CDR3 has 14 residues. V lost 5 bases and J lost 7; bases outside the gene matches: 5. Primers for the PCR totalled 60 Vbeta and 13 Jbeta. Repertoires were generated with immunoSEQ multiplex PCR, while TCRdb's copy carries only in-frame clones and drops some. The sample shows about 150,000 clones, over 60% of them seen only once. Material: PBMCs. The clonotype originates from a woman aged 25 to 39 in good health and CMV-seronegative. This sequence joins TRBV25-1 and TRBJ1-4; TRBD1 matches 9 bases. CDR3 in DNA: TGTGCCAGCAGTAAAACAGGGGGCGGTGAAAAACTGTTTTTT. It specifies CASSKTGGGEKLFF.